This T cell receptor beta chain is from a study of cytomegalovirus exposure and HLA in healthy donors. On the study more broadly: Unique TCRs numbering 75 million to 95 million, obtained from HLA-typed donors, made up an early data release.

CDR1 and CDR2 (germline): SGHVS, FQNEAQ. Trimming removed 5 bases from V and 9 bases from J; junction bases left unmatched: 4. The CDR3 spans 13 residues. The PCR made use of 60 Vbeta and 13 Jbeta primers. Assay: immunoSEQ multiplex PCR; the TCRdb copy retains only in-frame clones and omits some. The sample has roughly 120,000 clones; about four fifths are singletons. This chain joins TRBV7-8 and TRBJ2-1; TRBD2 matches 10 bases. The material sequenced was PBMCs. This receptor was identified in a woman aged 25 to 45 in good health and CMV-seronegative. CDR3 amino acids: CASSPLAGAEQFF. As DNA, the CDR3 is TGTGCCAGCAGCCCGCTAGCGGGAGCTGAGCAGTTCTTC.